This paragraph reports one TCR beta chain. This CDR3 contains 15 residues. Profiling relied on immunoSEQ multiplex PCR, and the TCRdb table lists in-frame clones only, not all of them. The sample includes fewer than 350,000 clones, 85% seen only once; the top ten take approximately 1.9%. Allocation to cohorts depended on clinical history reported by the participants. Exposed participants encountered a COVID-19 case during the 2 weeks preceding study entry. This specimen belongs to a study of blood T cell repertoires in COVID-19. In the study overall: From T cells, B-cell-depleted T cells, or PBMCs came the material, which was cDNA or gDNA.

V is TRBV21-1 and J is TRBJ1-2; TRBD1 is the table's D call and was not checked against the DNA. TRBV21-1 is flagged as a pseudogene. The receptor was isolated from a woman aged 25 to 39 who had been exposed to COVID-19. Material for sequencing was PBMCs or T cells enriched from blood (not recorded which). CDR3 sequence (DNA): TGTGCCAGCGGCCTATGGGACATAGATAACTATGGCTACACCTTC. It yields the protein CASGLWDIDNYGYTF.